Listed below are T cell receptor beta chains from one sample, sequenced in a study of vaccination effects on CD4 cells after COVID-19. Their antigens are not known. Measured with immunoSEQ multiplex PCR; TCRdb has only the in-frame clones, and not every one. The data hold about 70,000 clones, with roughly 73% observed a single time. Material: CD4+ T cells from PBMCs cultured with HIV peptides, obtained before COVID-19 vaccination. The receptor set was obtained from a human donor who had a prior SARS-CoV-2 infection. Both conserved end residues are part of each CDR3. The order of the fields is J gene, D gene, V gene, clone size, CDR3 protein, CDR3 DNA. D genes are given only for firm matches. Clone size is not always given. Where it is, it says once, few, many or a class for expanded clones.

TRBJ1-3	.	TRBV5-1	few	CASSLYGGSGNTIYF	TGCGCCAGCAGCTTGTACGGGGGTTCTGGAAACACCATATATTTT
TRBJ2-3	.	TRBV3-1/TRBV3-2	few	CASSLRGIGQYF	TGTGCCAGCAGCCTGAGGGGAATTGGGCAGTATTTT
TRBJ1-2	TRBD1	TRBV2	few	CASRDGGGQAKYNYGYTF	TGTGCCAGCAGAGACGGAGGGGGACAGGCCAAATATAACTATGGCTACACCTTC
TRBJ1-1	.	TRBV7-2	.	CASSLMLEGAFF	TGTGCCAGCAGCTTAATGTTGGAGGGAGCTTTCTTT
TRBJ2-1	TRBD2	TRBV5-1	.	CASSLAELAGAYEQFF	TGCGCCAGCAGCTTGGCCGAATTAGCGGGAGCCTATGAGCAGTTCTTC
TRBJ2-7	.	TRBV7-2	.	CASSPGRNSYEQYF	TGTGCCAGCAGCCCCGGTAGGAACTCCTACGAGCAGTACTTC
TRBJ1-5	TRBD1	TRBV19	.	CASSMYVGTDFSNQPQHF	TGTGCCAGTAGTATGTATGTCGGGACAGATTTCAGCAATCAGCCCCAGCATTTT
TRBJ2-4	.	TRBV15	once	CATSRESGQRNIQYF	TGTGCCACCAGCAGAGAATCCGGACAGAGGAACATTCAGTACTTC
TRBJ2-3	.	TRBV11-2	.	CASSFRPGPTDTQYF	TGTGCCAGCAGCTTCCGTCCGGGACCCACAGATACGCAGTATTTT
TRBJ2-2	.	TRBV19	.	CASSIMEVGGELFF	TGTGCCAGTAGTATTATGGAGGTAGGCGGGGAGCTGTTTTTT
TRBJ1-2	.	TRBV7-9	.	CASSLGSGNYGYTF	TGTGCCAGCAGCTTAGGGTCAGGAAACTATGGCTACACCTTC
TRBJ2-7	.	TRBV7-2	.	CASSLATSLYEQYF	TGTGCCAGCAGCTTAGCCACAAGTTTATACGAGCAGTACTTC
TRBJ2-7	.	TRBV9	.	CASSVGRAGYEQYF	TGTGCCAGCAGCGTGGGACGGGCAGGTTACGAGCAGTACTTC
TRBJ2-1	.	TRBV12-3/TRBV12-4	.	CASSLVNEQFF	TGTGCCAGCAGTTTAGTGAATGAGCAGTTCTTC
TRBJ2-3	TRBD2	TRBV5-1	.	CASSSRGSGSPDTQYF	TGCGCCAGCAGCTCCCGGGGTAGCGGGAGCCCAGATACGCAGTATTTT
TRBJ1-1	.	TRBV7-2	.	CASSVDQNTEAFF	TGTGCCAGCAGCGTTGACCAGAACACTGAAGCTTTCTTT
TRBJ2-5	TRBD2	TRBV5-6	few	CASSLRRLRELQETQYF	TGTGCCAGCAGCTTGAGAAGGTTGCGGGAGTTACAAGAGACCCAGTACTTC
TRBJ1-2	.	TRBV4-2	.	CASSQDRHLGGRANYGYTF	TGTGCCAGCAGCCAAGATCGGCATCTCGGGGGCAGAGCTAACTATGGCTACACCTTC
TRBJ1-5	.	TRBV5-8	few	CASSFWLGDFSNQPQHF	TGTGCCAGCAGCTTCTGGCTGGGGGACTTCAGCAATCAGCCCCAGCATTTT
TRBJ1-1	TRBD1	TRBV6-2/TRBV6-3	once	CASSYIGTGEGTEAFF	TGTGCCAGCAGTTACATCGGGACAGGGGAAGGGACTGAAGCTTTCTTT
TRBJ1-2	TRBD1	TRBV2	.	CASSVNRGGPTNYGYTF	TGTGCCAGCAGTGTAAACAGGGGAGGGCCTACTAACTATGGCTACACCTTC
TRBJ1-5	.	TRBV30	few	CAWNRYNQPQHF	TGTGCCTGGAACAGGTACAATCAGCCCCAGCATTTT
TRBJ2-1	.	TRBV4-2	.	CASSQGGLKTYNEQFF	TGTGCCAGCAGCCAAGGGGGCCTAAAGACCTACAATGAGCAGTTCTTC
TRBJ1-2	.	TRBV29-1	once	CSVVKAGYGYTF	TGCAGCGTTGTAAAGGCAGGGTATGGCTACACCTTC
TRBJ1-6	.	TRBV6-1	medium-sized	CASSEQTKGTTPLHF	TGTGCCAGCAGTGAGCAGACAAAAGGGACGACACCCCTCCACTTT
TRBJ2-1	TRBD2	TRBV4-1	once	CASRGGLAGGYNEQFF	TGCGCCAGCAGGGGGGGACTAGCGGGAGGATACAATGAGCAGTTCTTC
TRBJ1-1	.	TRBV6-5	.	CASNFGHNTEAFF	TGTGCCAGCAACTTCGGACACAACACTGAAGCTTTCTTT
TRBJ1-1	.	TRBV6-1	.	CASSERMGDTEAFF	TGTGCCAGCAGTGAACGGATGGGGGACACTGAAGCTTTCTTT
TRBJ2-3	TRBD2	TRBV19	.	CASSMGLAGLADTQYF	TGTGCCAGTAGTATGGGACTAGCGGGACTTGCAGATACGCAGTATTTT
TRBJ1-6	.	TRBV25-1	.	CASTGTSDSPLHF	TGTGCCAGCACGGGGACTTCAGATTCACCCCTCCACTTT
TRBJ2-7	TRBD2	TRBV20-1	.	CSVGLAGLLYF	TGCAGTGTGGGACTAGCGGGCCTCCTGTACTTC
TRBJ1-2	TRBD1	TRBV25-1	.	CASSGDRGPYGYTF	TGTGCCAGCAGTGGGGACAGGGGGCCCTATGGCTACACCTTC
TRBJ1-1	TRBD1	TRBV19	.	CASTQRGTGALSGTEAFF	TGTGCCAGTACCCAGAGGGGGACAGGGGCATTAAGCGGCACTGAAGCTTTCTTT